The rows below give T cell receptor beta chains drawn from one sample of a study of cytomegalovirus exposure and HLA in healthy donors. Using immunoSEQ multiplex PCR, the repertoire was profiled, and TCRdb retains in-frame clones only, with some absent. The top ten hold 22% of the sample, which has tens of thousands of clones, approximately 74% seen once. The source material was PBMCs. The receptor set was obtained from a woman in her twenties or thirties in good health and CMV-seropositive. The CDR3 runs from the conserved cysteine through the conserved F or W. D genes are given only for firm matches. For some rows the clone size is stated as once, few or many, or as a class when expanded; others skip it.

TRBV4-3	TRBJ1-3	NA	TRBD1	CASSQATGVLANTIYF	TGCGCCAGCAGCCAAGCGACAGGGGTTCTTGCAAACACCATATATTTT
TRBV29-1	TRBJ1-4	once	TRBD1	CSVYTGQAFNEKLFF	TGCAGCGTCTATACGGGACAGGCCTTTAATGAAAAACTGTTTTTT
TRBV15	TRBJ1-2	NA	NA	CATSRYRDRGYTF	TGTGCCACCAGCAGATACAGGGATAGGGGCTACACCTTC
TRBV5-4	TRBJ2-7	NA	TRBD1	CASTIQGSSYEQYF	TGTGCCAGCACCATACAGGGGAGCTCCTACGAGCAGTACTTC
TRBV5-8	TRBJ1-5	NA	TRBD1	CASSLQGIGNQPQHF	TGTGCCAGCAGCCTACAGGGGATTGGAAATCAGCCCCAGCATTTT
TRBV4-1	TRBJ2-1	NA	NA	CASSQDPLDFTMKQFF	TGCGCCAGCAGCCAAGATCCGCTAGATTTTACAATGAAGCAGTTCTTC
TRBV11-1	TRBJ1-1	NA	NA	CASSWGESGTEAFF	TGTGCCAGCAGCTGGGGGGAGAGTGGCACTGAAGCTTTCTTT
TRBV6-6	TRBJ1-2	few	NA	CASIPDSTNYGYTF	TGTGCCAGCATACCAGACAGTACTAACTATGGCTACACCTTC
TRBV6-5	TRBJ1-5	NA	TRBD1	CASSQGTGFGQPQHF	TGTGCCAGCAGCCAAGGGACAGGGTTCGGGCAGCCCCAGCATTTT
TRBV4-2	TRBJ2-7	NA	TRBD2	CASSQVAGVSYEQYF	TGTGCCAGCAGCCAAGTAGCGGGAGTGTCCTACGAGCAGTACTTC
TRBV29-1	TRBJ1-1	NA	TRBD1	CSVEGDREANTEAFF	TGCAGCGTTGAAGGAGACAGGGAAGCGAACACTGAAGCTTTCTTT
TRBV7-7	TRBJ1-4	NA	TRBD1	CASSKTTGGLEKLFF	TGTGCTAGCAGCAAAACGACAGGGGGGTTGGAAAAACTGTTTTTT
TRBV29-1	TRBJ2-5	NA	TRBD2	CSVASGSSSGGTQYF	TGCAGCGTTGCGAGCGGGAGCTCATCGGGGGGGACCCAGTACTTC
TRBV7-2	TRBJ2-3	once	NA	CASSLAGAADTQYF	TGTGCCAGCAGCTTAGCGGGAGCCGCAGATACGCAGTATTTT
TRBV19	TRBJ1-3	NA	NA	CASSVRLSGNTIYF	TGTGCCAGTAGTGTCAGACTTTCTGGAAACACCATATATTTT
TRBV10-2	TRBJ2-2	NA	NA	CASSETSPNTGELFF	TGCGCCAGCAGTGAGACTAGCCCGAACACCGGGGAGCTGTTTTTT
TRBV29-1	TRBJ1-2	NA	NA	CSVESGGPGYGYTF	TGCAGCGTTGAATCGGGGGGGCCAGGGTATGGCTACACCTTC
TRBV7-3	TRBJ2-3	NA	NA	CASSLTAGTDTQYF	TGTGCCAGCAGCTTAACGGCTGGCACAGATACGCAGTATTTT
TRBV18	TRBJ1-1	NA	NA	CASLSGTLLEAFF	TGTGCCAGCTTGAGCGGAACCCTACTTGAAGCTTTCTTT
TRBV29-1	TRBJ2-3	NA	TRBD2	CSAVSGRAPRDTQYF	TGCAGCGCAGTTAGCGGGAGGGCCCCCAGAGATACGCAGTATTTT
TRBV7-9	TRBJ2-7	once	TRBD1	CASSIGQGATGEQYF	TGTGCCAGCAGCATCGGACAGGGGGCGACAGGAGAGCAGTACTTC
TRBV15	TRBJ2-2	once	TRBD2	CATSREPPGLAPGELFF	TGTGCCACCAGCAGGGAGCCTCCGGGACTAGCCCCCGGGGAGCTGTTTTTT
TRBV7-9	TRBJ2-7	NA	NA	CASSLVGREQYF	TGTGCCAGCAGCTTAGTTGGCCGCGAGCAGTACTTC
TRBV10-3	TRBJ1-1	NA	NA	CASRSDLNTEAFF	TGTGCCAGCCGTTCTGACTTGAACACTGAAGCTTTCTTT
TRBV10-2	TRBJ1-1	NA	NA	CASSGLREAEAFF	TGCGCCAGCAGTGGCCTCAGGGAAGCTGAAGCTTTCTTT
TRBV4-1	TRBJ2-7	few	TRBD1	CASSQGAGGSYEQYF	TGCGCCAGCAGCCAAGGGGCAGGGGGCTCCTACGAGCAGTACTTC
TRBV7-2	TRBJ1-1	NA	NA	CASSFAGFGFEAFF	TGTGCCAGCAGCTTTGCAGGGTTTGGCTTTGAAGCTTTCTTT
TRBV7-8	TRBJ2-7	NA	NA	CASSFSGDSEQYF	TGTGCCAGCAGCTTTAGCGGCGATTCCGAGCAGTACTTC
TRBV29-1	TRBJ2-1	NA	TRBD2	CSVEGGRAARNEQFF	TGCAGCGTTGAAGGCGGGAGGGCCGCGCGCAATGAGCAGTTCTTC
TRBV6-1	TRBJ1-1	NA	NA	CASSEVEYIAEAFF	TGTGCCAGCAGTGAGGTTGAGTATATCGCTGAAGCTTTCTTT
TRBV6-1	TRBJ1-2	NA	NA	CASRAGTEYYGYTF	TGTGCCAGCAGAGCCGGGACTGAATACTATGGCTACACCTTC
TRBV5-4	TRBJ1-2	NA	TRBD1	CASSLRDRGYGYTF	TGTGCCAGCAGCTTAAGGGACAGAGGATATGGCTACACCTTC
TRBV7-2	TRBJ1-5	NA	TRBD1	CASSLGQINQPQHF	TGTGCCAGCAGCTTGGGACAGATCAATCAGCCCCAGCATTTT
TRBV27	TRBJ2-5	NA	TRBD1	CASSFWDRPLAQYF	TGTGCCAGCAGTTTTTGGGACAGACCTTTGGCCCAGTACTTC
TRBV7-2	TRBJ1-5	NA	NA	CASSAYEVQPQHF	TGTGCCAGCAGCGCTTACGAGGTACAGCCCCAGCATTTT
TRBV6-1	TRBJ2-7	NA	TRBD2	CASSGGTTYEQYF	TGTGCCAGCAGTGGGGGGACTACCTACGAGCAGTACTTC
TRBV6-6	TRBJ1-1	few	NA	CASSYSMLGSDTEAFF	TGTGCCAGCAGTTACTCGATGCTCGGGAGCGACACTGAAGCTTTCTTT
TRBV7-9	TRBJ1-1	NA	NA	CASSLQGKNTEAFF	TGTGCCAGCAGCCTGCAGGGGAAGAACACTGAAGCTTTCTTT
TRBV6-1	TRBJ1-5	few	NA	CASRDRHSNQPQHF	TGTGCCAGCAGAGACAGACATAGCAATCAGCCCCAGCATTTT
TRBV6-5	TRBJ2-7	NA	TRBD2	CASSYTSGQQYF	TGTGCCAGCAGTTACACTAGCGGTCAGCAGTACTTC
TRBV4-1	TRBJ2-5	NA	NA	CASSQPTGTREMAQYF	TGCGCCAGCAGCCAACCAACCGGGACAAGGGAAATGGCCCAGTACTTC
TRBV5-6	TRBJ2-7	few	TRBD2	CASSLGGVPYF	TGTGCCAGCAGTTTGGGGGGGGTACCGTACTTC
TRBV5-4	TRBJ2-6	NA	NA	CASSPGGGLLSGANVLTF	TGTGCCAGCAGCCCTGGGGGGGGCCTTCTCTCTGGGGCCAACGTCCTGACTTTC
TRBV5-4	TRBJ2-1	NA	NA	CASSLAANEQFF	TGTGCCAGCAGCTTGGCCGCGAATGAGCAGTTCTTC
TRBV2	TRBJ2-3	NA	TRBD2	CASRSSGTSTDTQYF	TGTGCCAGCCGATCAAGCGGGACTAGCACAGATACGCAGTATTTT
TRBV29-1	TRBJ2-3	once	TRBD2	CSVEASGRVDTQYF	TGCAGCGTTGAGGCTAGCGGGAGGGTAGATACGCAGTATTTT
TRBV30	TRBJ1-4	NA	TRBD1	CAWSGGQGSEKLFF	TGTGCCTGGAGTGGGGGACAGGGTAGTGAAAAACTGTTTTTT
TRBV6-5	TRBJ2-7	few	TRBD2	CASRSLAGAFYEQYF	TGTGCCAGCAGGAGCCTAGCGGGTGCTTTCTACGAGCAGTACTTC
TRBV2	TRBJ1-2	NA	NA	CASKGRSVNYGYTF	TGTGCCAGCAAGGGGCGGTCGGTTAACTATGGCTACACCTTC
TRBV5-1	TRBJ2-1	NA	NA	CASSFPGDHNEQFF	TGCGCCAGCAGCTTCCCAGGGGACCACAATGAGCAGTTCTTC
TRBV14	TRBJ1-2	once	NA	CASSRRDGSGYTF	TGTGCCAGCAGCCGGAGGGACGGAAGCGGCTACACCTTC
TRBV7-2	TRBJ1-2	once	TRBD1	CASSWTGDYGYTF	TGTGCCAGCAGCTGGACAGGGGACTATGGCTACACCTTC
TRBV13	TRBJ1-3	NA	NA	CASSSPGSGNTIYF	TGTGCCAGCAGCTCCCCGGGCTCTGGAAACACCATATATTTT
TRBV29-1	TRBJ2-3	NA	NA	CSVNLGSGRTDTQYF	TGCAGCGTGAATCTCGGTAGCGGTCGCACAGATACGCAGTATTTT
TRBV28	TRBJ2-3	NA	TRBD2	CASSLGLAGGPVNTQYF	TGTGCCAGCAGTTTAGGACTAGCGGGAGGGCCGGTAAATACGCAGTATTTT
TRBV6-5	TRBJ2-7	NA	TRBD1	CASRATGNYEQYF	TGTGCCAGCAGGGCGACAGGGAACTACGAGCAGTACTTC
TRBV5-1	TRBJ2-7	NA	NA	CASSLGGTAYEQYF	TGCGCCAGCAGCTTGGGGGGGACTGCGTACGAGCAGTACTTC